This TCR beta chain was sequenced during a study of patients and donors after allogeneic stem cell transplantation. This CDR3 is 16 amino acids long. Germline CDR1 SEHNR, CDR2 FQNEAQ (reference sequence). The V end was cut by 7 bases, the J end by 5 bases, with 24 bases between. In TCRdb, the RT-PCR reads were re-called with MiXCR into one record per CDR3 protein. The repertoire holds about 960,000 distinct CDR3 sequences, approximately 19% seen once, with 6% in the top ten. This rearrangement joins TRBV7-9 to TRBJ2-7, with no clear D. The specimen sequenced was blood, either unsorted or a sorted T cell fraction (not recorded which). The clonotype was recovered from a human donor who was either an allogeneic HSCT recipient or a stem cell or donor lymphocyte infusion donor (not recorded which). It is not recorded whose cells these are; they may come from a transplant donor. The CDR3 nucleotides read TGTGCCAGCACCCCAGGCCAGGCTCAAGAATCAAACGAGCAGTACTTC. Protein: CASTPGQAQESNEQYF.